This T cell receptor beta chain was retrieved from a study of blood T cells in healthy people across ages. General observations from the study: The study found more naive CD4+ cells and higher diversity in long-lived than aged donors. With donor CMV status unknown, expanded clonotype changes were possibly confounded.

V gave up 7 bases and J gave up 0 bases, with 3 bases separating them. The length of the CDR3 is 11 residues. Germline values: CDR1 MNHEY, CDR2 SMNVEV (reference sequence). This clonotype was observed a handful of times. Its antigen remains unidentified. Primers used in a second PCR of about 6 to 11 cycles were a sample-barcoded 5' primer and a J-beta primer mix. TCRdb reprocessed the 5' RACE reads with MiXCR, giving one entry per CDR3 protein. The profile covers some 1.4 million distinct CDR3 sequences, with about 43% appearing a single time and roughly 7.9% taken by the ten largest. The material sequenced was blood. This clonotype was sampled from a young woman in good health. The chain has TRBV27 and TRBJ1-1; D remains unclear. The DNA for the CDR3 is TGTGCCAGCATTATGAACACTGAAGCTTTCTTT. The encoded protein is CASIMNTEAFF.